The clone carrying this TCR beta chain has a handful of counts. Its specificity is not known. This specimen comes from a study of response to subunit inactivated influenza vaccine. Findings of the study overall: The study's authors posited that every seasonal influenza vaccination enlists few new T cells.

The CDR3 has 15 amino acids. Germline CDR1 and CDR2: DFQATT and SNEGSKA (reference sequence). J lost 2 bases, V lost 6 bases, and 11 bases had no gene match. TCRdb re-analysed the RT-PCR reads in MiXCR, keeping a single row per CDR3 protein. The table includes more than 550,000 distinct CDR3 sequences, approximately 10% detected once. The specimen comprised PBMCs from blood, sampled on the day of vaccination. The gene calls are TRBV20-1 and TRBJ2-7; 9 bases map to TRBD2. The clonotype originates from a middle-aged man who received an inactivated influenza vaccine. The CDR3 reads CSARSGAGGAYEQYF. Written as DNA, the CDR3 is TGCAGTGCCCGTAGTGGGGCGGGGGGGGCCTACGAGCAGTACTTC.